These 22 T cell receptor beta chains came from one sample sequenced in a study of radiation and T cells in renal cell carcinoma. Time point indicated: blood 2 weeks post-SBRT. Specified treatment: 15 Gy SBRT to primary tumor, nephrectomy 4 weeks later. Profiling relied on immunoSEQ multiplex PCR, and the TCRdb table lists in-frame clones only, not all of them. The sample has 150,000 to 160,000 clones; about nine tenths are singletons. Sequencing used blood, obtained from a patient whose treatment included radiotherapy and nephrectomy. These receptors were collected from a woman between 50 and 59 years old with renal cell carcinoma.

The chain links TRBV5-4 to TRBJ2-7; D could derive from TRBD1 or TRBD2 (7 bases each). V lost 4 bases and J 7 bases, leaving 21 bases between the germline ends. The CDR3 totals 15 residues. Looked up from germline, CDR1 is SGHNT and CDR2 is YYREEE (reference sequence). CDR3 DNA sequence: TGTGCCAGCAGCACCGACAGGGAGGGGCCTGGGGAGCAGTACTTC. Amino acids: CASSTDREGPGEQYF.

This clone was found once. The CDR3 bases are TGTGCCAGCAGCGTAAAGACAGGTTTCACCGGGGAGCTGTTTTTT. This codes for CASSVKTGFTGELFF. This chain joins TRBV9 and TRBJ2-2; the D gene is possibly TRBD1 (6 bases). Germline V lookup: CDR1 SGDLS, CDR2 YYNGEE. The CDR3 spans 15 residues. The germline V and J ends were trimmed by 1 base and 4 bases, with 11 bases remaining between them.

J is TRBJ1-5 and V is TRBV5-6, with D possibly matching TRBD1 (5 bases). Trimming left V 1 base short and J 6 bases short, with 14 bases between. Germline V gene data show CDR1 as SGHDT and CDR2 as YYEEEE. CDR3 length equals 15 residues. CDR3 region: CASSLKVGVVQPQHF. The CDR3 DNA reads TGTGCCAGCAGCTTGAAGGTAGGGGTGGTTCAGCCCCAGCATTTT.

This chain joins TRBV6-5 and TRBJ1-2; D is unresolved. CDR3 length: 12 residues. V lost 5 bases and J 7 bases, leaving 11 bases between the germline ends. The germline CDR1 and CDR2 sequences are MNHEY and SVGAGI. The CDR3 DNA reads TGTGCCAGCAGTCCGGGAGTGGGTGGCTACACCTTC. Its translation: CASSPGVGGYTF.

The genes are TRBV2 and TRBJ2-3; D is possibly TRBD2 (6 bases). The V end was cut by 7 bases, the J end by 1 base, with 18 bases between. Per germline, CDR1 SNHLY and CDR2 FYNNEI. The CDR3 sequence is 16 residues long. The DNA of the CDR3 is TGTGCCAGCAACAACGCGGGGACTTCCTGCACAGATACGCAGTATTTT. Translating it yields CASNNAGTSCTDTQYF.

This rearrangement joins TRBV7-9 to TRBJ2-5, with no clear D. The CDR3 sequence is 12 residues long. The V end was cut by 1 base, the J end by 5 bases, with 5 bases between. Germline V gene data show CDR1 as SEHNR and CDR2 as FQNEAQ (reference sequence). CDR3 sequence (DNA): TGTGCCAGCAGCTTAGTTACGGAGACCCAGTACTTC. Its protein is CASSLVTETQYF.

This chain connects TRBV5-6 to TRBJ1-2; D not resolved. V was pared by 0 bases and J by 4 bases, with 7 bases between. CDR1 and CDR2 from the germline V gene are SGHDT and YYEEEE. CDR3 length: 13 amino acids. The chain's CDR3 is CASSLDGFYGYTF. The CDR3 coding sequence is TGTGCCAGCAGCTTGGACGGATTCTATGGCTACACCTTC.

This clone came up once. The V call is TRBV10-2, the J call TRBJ2-1; TRBD2 might be the D (6 bases). Germline V gene lookup returns CDR1 WSHSY and CDR2 SAAADI. The V end lost 7 bases, the J end lost 10 bases, and 17 bases lay between the germline ends. The CDR3 totals 13 residues. CDR3 protein: CASKGRGRGEQFF. DNA for the CDR3: TGCGCCAGCAAGGGGCGGGGAAGGGGCGAGCAGTTCTTC.

The V call is TRBV18, the J call TRBJ2-7; TRBD1 or TRBD2 may be the D gene (6 bases each). The CDR3 has 16 amino acids. CDR1 and CDR2 (germline): KGHSH, LQKENI. Trimming took 1 base from V and 5 from J, leaving 18 bases between them. DNA of the CDR3: TGTGCCAGCTCACCACTCCAGACAGGAGGGTTCAACGAGCAGTACTTC. Protein sequence: CASSPLQTGGFNEQYF.

This sequence joins TRBV7-9 and TRBJ2-7; tentative D call: TRBD1 (7 bases). The germline CDR1 and CDR2 sequences are SEHNR and FQNEAQ (reference sequence). The CDR3 loop spans 16 amino acids. Trimming cost V 5 bases and J 2 bases, with 19 bases left between them. The CDR3 sequence: CASSHLGSRGAYEQYF. DNA of the CDR3: TGTGCCAGCAGCCACCTGGGGAGCAGGGGGGCCTACGAGCAGTACTTC.

J is TRBJ1-3 and V is TRBV2; D uncertain. Trimming removed 8 bases from V and 0 bases from J, with 5 bases in between. Looked up from germline, CDR1 is SNHLY and CDR2 is FYNNEI. This CDR3 is built from 12 residues. For the CDR3, the DNA is TGTGCCAGCCAGAGCTCTGGAAACACCATATATTTT. The encoded protein is CASQSSGNTIYF.

This sequence joins TRBV9 and TRBJ1-1, with 7 bases matching TRBD1. The CDR3 contains 14 residues. J lost 6 bases, V lost 3 bases, and 8 bases had no gene match. Germline values: CDR1 SGDLS, CDR2 YYNGEE. CDR3 nucleotide sequence: TGTGCCAGCAGCGCCCGACAGGGAGGGGCTGAAGCTTTCTTT. It specifies CASSARQGGAEAFF. Combining the CDR3 with reference TRBV9 and TRBJ1-1 gives the whole variable domain DSGVTQTPKHLITATGQRVTLRCSPRSGDLSVYWYQQSLDQGLQFLIQYYNGEERAKGNILERFSAQQFPDLHSELNLSSLELGDSALYFCASSARQGGAEAFFGQGTRLTVV.

V is TRBV6-5 and J is TRBJ1-2; 8 positions match TRBD1. CDR3 length equals 15 residues. Germline lookup yields CDR1 MNHEY and CDR2 SVGAGI. With 6 bases clipped from V and 8 bases from J, the junction kept 14 bases outside the gene matches. CDR3 sequence (DNA): TGTGCCAGCAGCCCTCGGACAGGGAGGGTACGAGGCTACACCTTC. It encodes CASSPRTGRVRGYTF.

Only a few counts were recorded for this clone. The chain couples TRBV5-4 to TRBJ2-7; no reliable D call. V lost 1 base and J lost 3, with 8 bases in between. The CDR3 has 13 residues. Germline CDR1 reads SGHNT; CDR2 reads YYREEE (reference sequence). The CDR3 reads CASSLYGGYEQYF. In DNA form, the CDR3 reads TGTGCCAGCAGCTTGTACGGTGGCTACGAGCAGTACTTC.

V is TRBV6-1 and J is TRBJ2-3; D is possibly TRBD1 (5 bases). Germline CDR1 and CDR2: MNHNS and SASEGT. The CDR3 extends over 17 amino acids. The germline V and J ends were trimmed by 1 base and 0 bases, with 14 bases remaining between them. CDR3 in amino acids: CASSEGGRPRSTDTQYF. In DNA form, the CDR3 reads TGTGCCAGCAGTGAAGGGGGCCGCCCGCGAAGCACAGATACGCAGTATTTT.

The chain combines TRBV5-5 with TRBJ2-3; D might be TRBD2 (6 bases). CDR3 length: 16 amino acids. The germline V gene encodes CDR1 SGHKS and CDR2 YYEKEE (reference sequence). Trimming stripped 4 bases from V and 1 base from J, with 16 bases between. CDR3 sequence reads: CASSPPQGGGTDTQYF. CDR3 DNA: TGTGCCAGCAGCCCACCTCAGGGAGGTGGCACAGATACGCAGTATTTT.

J is TRBJ2-1 and V is TRBV4-1, with a tentative D call TRBD2 (6 bases). Trimming removed 6 bases at V and 3 bases at J, with 12 bases between. Germline CDR1 reads MGHRA; CDR2 reads YSYEKL. The CDR3 consists of 14 residues. The CDR3 loop reads CASRGTGGYNEQFF. The CDR3 DNA follows: TGCGCCAGCAGGGGGACTGGGGGCTACAATGAGCAGTTCTTC.

The chain recombines TRBV10-3 with TRBJ2-7; TRBD2 matches at 8 bases. The CDR3 runs to 16 residues. Trimming removed 4 bases from V and 2 bases from J; junction bases left unmatched: 10. CDR1 is ENHRY, CDR2 SYGVKD, per germline. CDR3 loop: CAISVPWAGGAYEQYF. CDR3 sequence (DNA): TGTGCCATCAGTGTCCCATGGGCGGGGGGAGCCTACGAGCAGTACTTC.

The chain couples TRBV7-9 to TRBJ2-7; weak D call: TRBD1 (6 bases). Germline-derived CDR1 and CDR2 are SEHNR and FQNEAQ (reference sequence). The CDR3 is made up of 14 amino acids. Trimming took 0 bases from V and 2 from J, leaving 8 bases between them. As DNA, the CDR3 is TGTGCCAGCAGCTTAGCGGGGGCCACCTACGAGCAGTACTTC. Translated, it gives CASSLAGATYEQYF. Full variable domain (missing parts from reference TRBV7-9 and TRBJ2-7): DTGVSQNPRHKITKRGQNVTFRCDPISEHNRLYWYRQTLGQGPEFLTYFQNEAQLEKSRLLSDRFSAERPKGSFSTLEIQRTEQGDSAMYLCASSLAGATYEQYFGPGTRLTVT.

Concerning this clone itself: Other nucleotide sequences in the sample specify the same CDR3. The chain combines TRBV6-5 with TRBJ1-4; possibly TRBD1 for D (5 bases). CDR1 MNHEY and CDR2 SVGAGI come from the germline V gene. The CDR3 contains 15 residues. Trimming removed 0 bases from V and 8 bases from J, with 13 bases in between. The CDR3 sequence is CASSYSGGAGEKLFF. The DNA of the CDR3 is TGTGCCAGCAGTTACTCTGGGGGAGCGGGGGAAAAACTGTTTTTT.

The rearrangement joins TRBV9 to TRBJ2-1, with D tentatively TRBD2 (5 bases). The CDR3 is 15 amino acids. V lost 3 bases and J 5 bases, leaving 15 bases between the germline ends. CDR1 is SGDLS, CDR2 YYNGEE, per germline. CDR3 sequence reads: CASSGSPSLHNEQFF. The CDR3 DNA reads as TGTGCCAGCAGCGGAAGTCCTAGCCTCCACAATGAGCAGTTCTTC.

This chain uses TRBV6-1 with TRBJ1-1, with unresolved D. Germline V gene data show CDR1 as MNHNS and CDR2 as SASEGT. The CDR3 contains 16 residues. V was trimmed by 2 bases and J by 3 bases, leaving 16 bases between them. CDR3 sequence reads: CASSESYGDWDTEAFF. As DNA, the CDR3 is TGTGCCAGCAGTGAATCCTACGGGGATTGGGACACTGAAGCTTTCTTT.